This T cell receptor (beta chain) comes out of a study of T-cell memory formation after mild COVID-19. Study-wide results and limits: Mainly CM and EM harbored the contracting CD4+ clones; mainly EMRA harbored the CD8+ ones. CD4+ bias marked clones expanding day 15 to 37, unlike balanced contracting clones.

The CDR3 is made up of 16 amino acids. Between the trimmed V and J ends, which lost 6 bases and 0 bases, there was a span of 17 bases. The V gene's germline CDR1 is SNHLY and CDR2 FYNNEI. Researchers used 5'RACE with constant-segment primers to make TCR alpha and TCR beta cDNA libraries that carry sample barcodes and UMIs. TCRdb re-called the 5' RACE reads through MiXCR, storing one row per CDR3 protein. Here the sample spans 11,000 to 15,000 distinct CDR3 sequences, approximately 19% being singletons. Notes on this clonotype: Its matching antigen is unknown.

The sample taken for sequencing was PBMCs or a T cell subset sorted from them (not recorded which). The origin of this receptor is an adult woman who had mild COVID-19 (a few samples of this study predate the infection). Cell type and time point are not known. The chain links TRBV2 to TRBJ2-5, with D tentatively TRBD2 (6 bases). The CDR3 here is CASRGPGLQNQETQYF. The DNA for the CDR3 is TGTGCCAGCAGGGGCCCGGGACTCCAAAACCAAGAGACCCAGTACTTC.